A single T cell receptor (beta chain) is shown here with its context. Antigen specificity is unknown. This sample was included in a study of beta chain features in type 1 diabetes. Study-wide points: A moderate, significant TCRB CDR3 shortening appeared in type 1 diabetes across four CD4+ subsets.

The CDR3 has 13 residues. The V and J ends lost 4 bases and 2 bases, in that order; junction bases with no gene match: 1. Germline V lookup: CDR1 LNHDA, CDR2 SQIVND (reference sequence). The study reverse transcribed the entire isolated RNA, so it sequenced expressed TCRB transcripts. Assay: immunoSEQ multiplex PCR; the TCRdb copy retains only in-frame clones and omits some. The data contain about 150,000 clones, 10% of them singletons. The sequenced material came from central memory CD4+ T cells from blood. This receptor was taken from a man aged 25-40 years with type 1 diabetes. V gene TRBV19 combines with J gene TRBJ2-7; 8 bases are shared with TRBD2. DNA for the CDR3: TGTGCCAGTAGTAAAGCGGGAGCCTACGAGCAGTACTTC. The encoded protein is CASSKAGAYEQYF.